A single sample gave rise to the 13 T cell receptor beta chains below, sequenced in a study of cytomegalovirus exposure and HLA in healthy donors. The PCR employed 60 Vbeta primers together with 13 Jbeta primers. Data came from immunoSEQ multiplex PCR; TCRdb stores just in-frame clones and leaves some out. The data hold 60,000 to 85,000 clones, with 75% to 85% observed a single time. The sample comprised PBMCs. These receptors came from a man in his 70s in good health and CMV-seropositive.

The rearrangement links TRBV4-1 to TRBJ2-3; TRBD2 matches 10 bases. The germline V gene encodes CDR1 MGHRA and CDR2 YSYEKL. The CDR3 is 19 amino acids. Unmatched junction bases numbered 13, after V lost 3 bases and J lost 1 base. The CDR3 loop reads CASSHSQVLGLAGTDTQYF. The CDR3 nucleotides are TGCGCCAGCAGCCACTCACAGGTCCTCGGACTAGCGGGCACAGATACGCAGTATTTT.

The chain employs TRBV19 and TRBJ2-3, with D possibly matching TRBD2 (6 bases). Germline values: CDR1 LNHDA, CDR2 SQIVND (reference sequence). V lost 7 bases and J 4 bases, leaving 12 bases between the germline ends. This CDR3 comprises 13 residues. CDR3 residues: CASTVSGADTQYF. CDR3 sequence (DNA): TGTGCCAGTACCGTTAGCGGAGCAGATACGCAGTATTTT.

This sequence joins TRBV5-1 and TRBJ1-1; TRBD1 matches 9 bases. Germline CDR1 SGHRS, CDR2 YFSETQ. The junction had 7 bases not matched to a gene; V was cut back by 3 bases and J by 7 bases. This CDR3 comprises 14 residues. CDR3 nucleotides: TGCGCCAGCAGCTCGCTCGGGACAGGGAGTGAAGCTTTCTTT. This gives the protein CASSSLGTGSEAFF.

This chain joins TRBV4-2 and TRBJ2-2, with TRBD2 matching over 10 bases. Losses at the gene ends were 3 bases for V and 6 bases for J; bases not matched to a gene: 7. The germline V gene has CDR1 LGHNA and CDR2 YNFKEQ. There are 16 residues in the CDR3. Written as DNA, the CDR3 is TGTGCCAGCAGCCATGCTAGCGGGAGTATGGCCGGGGAGCTGTTTTTT. This codes for CASSHASGSMAGELFF.

This clone has just one count. The chain's CDR3 is CASSSGQTYEQYF. The CDR3 DNA follows: TGTGCCAGTAGTTCGGGACAGACCTACGAGCAGTACTTC. This chain links TRBV19 with TRBJ2-7, with 7 bases matching TRBD1. Germline CDR1 reads LNHDA; CDR2 reads SQIVND (reference sequence). This CDR3 spans 13 amino acids. The trim removed 5 bases at V and 2 bases at J, leaving 3 bases unmatched. Complete variable domain (other parts from reference TRBV19 and TRBJ2-7): DGGITQSPKYLFRKEGQNVTLSCEQNLNHDAMYWYRQDPGQGLRLIYYSQIVNDFQKGDIAEGYSVSREKKESFPLTVTSAQKNPTAFYLCASSSGQTYEQYFGPGTRLTVT.

This clone was seen once. This chain links TRBV15 with TRBJ2-2; no reliable D call. This CDR3 region has 16 residues. The V gene's germline CDR1 is LNHNV and CDR2 YYDKDF (reference sequence). Between the trimmed V and J ends, which lost 0 bases and 0 bases, there was a span of 8 bases. The CDR3 loop is CATSRDPVANTGELFF. In nucleotides, the CDR3 is TGTGCCACCAGCAGAGATCCGGTGGCGAACACCGGGGAGCTGTTTTTT.

The table lists this clone with a few counts. The chain has TRBV7-9 and TRBJ2-7, with 14 positions matching TRBD2. The CDR3 is 15 amino acids. Per the germline V gene, CDR1 is SEHNR and CDR2 is FQNEAQ (reference sequence). J lost 5 bases, V lost 9 bases, and 9 bases had no gene match. In DNA, the CDR3 is TGTGCCAGTTCCCGGGGACTAGCGGGAGCAAACGAGCAGTACTTC. It encodes CASSRGLAGANEQYF.

The chain recombines TRBV7-6 with TRBJ2-3; no reliable D call. Germline assignment: CDR1 SGHVS and CDR2 FNYEAQ. Trimming took off 4 bases at V and 6 bases at J, with 11 bases between the two ends. This CDR3 contains 13 residues. The DNA for the CDR3 is TGTGCCAGCAGCTCCAGACTTACCGATACGCAGTATTTT. Its protein product is CASSSRLTDTQYF. The full variable domain, with the rest looked up from reference TRBV7-6 and TRBJ2-3, is GAGVSQSPRYKVTKRGQDVALRCDPISGHVSLYWYRQALGQGPEFLTYFNYEAQQDKSGLPNDRFSAERPEGSISTLTIQRTEQRDSAMYRCASSSRLTDTQYFGPGTRLTVL.

This clone occurred a few times. The chain is built from TRBV29-1 and TRBJ2-1, with D possibly matching TRBD1 (6 bases). Germline CDR1 SQVTM, CDR2 ANQGSEA. Trimming shortened V by 5 bases and J by 4 bases, and 12 bases separated the two germline ends. The CDR3 has 13 amino acids. This CDR3 is CSVQDDRYNEQFF. CDR3 nucleotides: TGCAGCGTTCAGGACGACAGGTACAATGAGCAGTTCTTC.

V and J are TRBV2 and TRBJ2-5; 8 bases agree with TRBD1. V shed 4 bases and J 5 bases; nucleotides not matched to a gene: 6. The CDR3 is made up of 14 amino acids. CDR1 and CDR2 (germline): SNHLY, FYNNEI. The CDR3 loop is CASSGRTGTETQYF. CDR3 bases: TGTGCCAGCAGTGGACGGACAGGGACGGAGACCCAGTACTTC.

This sequence joins TRBV5-1 and TRBJ2-5; 11 bases are a match to TRBD2. Germline V gives CDR1 SGHRS, CDR2 YFSETQ. V lost 4 bases, J lost 5 bases, and 7 bases stayed unmatched. The CDR3 runs to 15 residues. DNA of the CDR3: TGCGCCAGCAGCAAGGGACTAGCGGCTTTTGAGACCCAGTACTTC. Translation: CASSKGLAAFETQYF. Supplemented by reference TRBV5-1 and TRBJ2-5, the full variable domain reads KAGVTQTPRYLIKTRGQQVTLSCSPISGHRSVSWYQQTPGQGLQFLFEYFSETQRNKGNFPGRFSGRQFSNSRSEMNVSTLELGDSALYLCASSKGLAAFETQYFGPGTRLLVL.

The V call is TRBV21-1, the J call TRBJ2-1; the D segment call TRBD2 is taken from the table without a DNA check. TRBV21-1 is an annotated pseudogene. The CDR3 length is 19 residues. The CDR3 coding sequence is TGTGCCAGCAGCAAAGTCCGACGGACTAGCCCCGCTCTCTCCAATGAGCAGTTCTTC. This gives the protein CASSKVRRTSPALSNEQFF.

J is TRBJ2-7 and V is TRBV7-6, with D unresolved. Germline values: CDR1 SGHVS, CDR2 FNYEAQ. This CDR3 contains 14 residues. V was cut by 0 bases and J by 0 bases, with 6 bases left in between. The CDR3 DNA follows: TGTGCCAGCAGCTTAGCGGCAAACTCCTACGAGCAGTACTTC. Translating gives CASSLAANSYEQYF.